The TCR beta chain under discussion was sequenced for a study of human T cells and chemical hapten exposure. Regarding time point: pre-sensitization, week 0. Indicated treatment: therapeutic diphenylcyclopropenone sensitization with weekly scalp DPC. Each CDR3 protein gets one entry after TCRdb re-called the RACE reads with MiXCR. The data show around 200,000 distinct CDR3 sequences, around 30% seen once. J lost 0 bases, V lost 2 bases, and 6 bases had no gene match. This CDR3 has 17 residues. CDR1 is MNHEY and CDR2 is SMNVEV in the germline V gene (reference sequence). V gene TRBV27 combines with J gene TRBJ2-7; 11 bases line up with TRBD2. The sequencing used whole blood, collected in connection with sensitization to the hapten diphenylcyclopropenone (DPC). The clonotype originates from a woman under 40 with alopecia areata. Some clones in this sample may be carry-over from other donors' samples. This CDR3 is CASSLRLAGLLSYEQYF. For the CDR3, the DNA is TGTGCCAGCAGTTTACGACTAGCGGGACTACTCTCCTACGAGCAGTACTTC.